This T cell receptor (beta chain) derives from a study of blood T cell repertoires in COVID-19. Study-level information: Sources were T cells, B-cell-depleted T cells, or PBMCs; the material itself was cDNA or gDNA.

Original processing notes: Reference gene primer amplification gave estimated nucleated cell counts. The method was immunoSEQ multiplex PCR; TCRdb's version includes in-frame clones alone and lacks a portion of them. Clone size and the V and J calls come from that table; the DNA yielded D and trimming. This sample has a few hundred thousand clones, with approximately 86% found just once. This clone was seen a handful of times. CDR3 length: 14 amino acids. Deletions cut 5 bases from V and 7 bases from J, with 12 bases between. Germline V gene sequence: CDR1 SNHLY, CDR2 FYNNEI. This clonotype originated in a woman in her sixties or seventies with active or convalescent COVID-19. The chain employs TRBV2 and TRBJ1-6; the D is unclear. Input material: peripheral blood. CDR3 in amino acids: CASSLLSGNSPLHF. The CDR3 region has the DNA TGTGCCAGCAGTTTACTATCGGGGAATTCACCCCTCCACTTT.